The present TCR beta chain was sequenced within a study of shared clonotypes between healthy human individuals. The donor population consisted of healthy HIV-negative adults with no recent acute infections or vaccinations. A split of CD4+ cells into CD45RA+ naive and CD45RA-negative memory subsets was performed. Every subset's genomic DNA went evenly onto several immunoSEQ plates. The assay was immunoSEQ multiplex PCR, and TCRdb's table has in-frame clones only and misses some. The sample lists under 850,000 clones; over 55% were seen once. The clonotype originates from a woman in her 30s in good health. The sequenced sample was memory CD4+ T cells sorted from blood. As to subset: CD45RA-negative fraction.

The CDR3 DNA sequence: TGTGCCAGCCAGCTAGCGGGGGACAATGAGCAGTTCTTC. As protein: CASQLAGDNEQFF. V gene TRBV6-1 combines with J gene TRBJ2-1; 10 bases agree with TRBD2. Germline loops: CDR1 MNHNS, CDR2 SASEGT. V shed 8 bases and J 5 bases; nucleotides not matched to a gene: 3. The CDR3 extends over 13 amino acids.